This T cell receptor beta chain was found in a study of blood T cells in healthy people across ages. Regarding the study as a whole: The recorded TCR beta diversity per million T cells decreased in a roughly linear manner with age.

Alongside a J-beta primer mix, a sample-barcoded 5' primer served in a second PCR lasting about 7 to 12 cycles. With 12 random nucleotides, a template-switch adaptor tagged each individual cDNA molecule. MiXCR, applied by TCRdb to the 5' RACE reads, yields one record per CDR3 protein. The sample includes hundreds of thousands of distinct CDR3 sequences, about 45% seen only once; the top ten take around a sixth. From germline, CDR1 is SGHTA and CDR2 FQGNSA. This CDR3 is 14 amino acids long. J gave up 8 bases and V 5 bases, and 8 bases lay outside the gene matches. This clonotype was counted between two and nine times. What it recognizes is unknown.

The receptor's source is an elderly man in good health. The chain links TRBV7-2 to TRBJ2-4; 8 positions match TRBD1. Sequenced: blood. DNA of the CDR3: TGTGCCAGCAGCCTTAGGACAGGGCGAGACATTCAGTACTTC. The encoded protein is CASSLRTGRDIQYF.